This is a list of T cell receptor beta chains from one sample in a study of TIL therapy for anti-PD-1-resistant metastatic lung cancer. TCRdb's table, derived via immunoSEQ multiplex PCR, lists solely in-frame clones and lacks some. The table shows about 50,000 clones, with about three quarters occurring only once. Sample: tumor tissue, taken at baseline. The receptor set was obtained from a person between 30 and 79 years old with non-small cell lung cancer. Each CDR3 is given with its conserved first and last residue. D genes are given only for firm matches. Clone size is shown for a subset of rows, as once, few, many or a class of expanded clone.

d_call j_call clone_size v_call cdr3_nt cdr3_aa
TRBD1 TRBJ2-5 . TRBV19 TGTGCCAGTAGTATAATCCCGGGACAGGCCACGGGAGAGACCCAGTACTTC CASSIIPGQATGETQYF
TRBD2 TRBJ2-7 . TRBV7-2 TGTGCCAGCAGCTTATGGGGCGGGAGCTCCTACGAGCAGTACTTC CASSLWGGSSYEQYF
. TRBJ2-2 . TRBV7-6 TGTGCCAGCAGCGCTACGACAGGGAGGATCGGGGAGCTGTTTTTT CASSATTGRIGELFF
. TRBJ1-2 . TRBV9 TGTGCCAGCAGCGTATGGGTCGATGGTCGCGGCTACACCTTC CASSVWVDGRGYTF
. TRBJ1-6 . TRBV30 TGTGCCTGGAGTGTAAGTGGGGGCACCTTTCGGAATTCACCCCTCCACTTT CAWSVSGGTFRNSPLHF
. TRBJ1-1 once TRBV5-4 TGTGCCAGCAGCTGGCGGGGCGGAAACACTGAAGCTTTCTTT CASSWRGGNTEAFF
. TRBJ2-6 . TRBV7-2 TGTGCCAGCAGCTTGAGGGCTTCCGGGGCCAACGTCCTGACTTTC CASSLRASGANVLTF
. TRBJ2-7 . TRBV20-1 TGCAGTGCTAGGGAAGACTACGAGCAGTACTTC CSAREDYEQYF
. TRBJ2-3 . TRBV7-9 TGTGCCAGCAGGGCTTTCTACACAGATACGCAGTATTTT CASRAFYTDTQYF
. TRBJ2-6 few TRBV15 TGTGCCACCAGCAGAACCCCAGGGGACTACACTGGGGCCAACGTCCTGACTTTC CATSRTPGDYTGANVLTF
. TRBJ2-2 few TRBV5-6 TGTGCCAGCACCCTGGACGGGAACACCGGGGAGCTGTTTTTT CASTLDGNTGELFF
TRBD1 TRBJ2-2 . TRBV4-1 TGCGCCAGCAGCCGCGCTCGACAGGGGGCCCCGACGAACACCGGGGAGCTGTTTTTT CASSRARQGAPTNTGELFF
. TRBJ1-5 once TRBV5-5 TGTGCCAGCAGCTTAACAGGGAATCAGCCCCAGCATTTT CASSLTGNQPQHF
. TRBJ2-3 . TRBV5-1 TGCGCCAGCAGCTTGAATCCATACGTATATACGCAGTATTTT CASSLNPYVYTQYF
. TRBJ2-7 few TRBV20-1 TGCAGTCCGAAATCCTACGAGCAGTACTTC CSPKSYEQYF
TRBD2 TRBJ2-1 . TRBV9 TGTGCCAGCAGCGTTATGCTAGCGGGAGGTGAGCAGTTCTTC CASSVMLAGGEQFF
. TRBJ2-3 . TRBV11-2 TGTGCCAGCAGCTGGAGGGGGCCGGATACGCAGTATTTT CASSWRGPDTQYF
TRBD1 TRBJ1-2 few TRBV7-9 TGTGCCAGCACCCCCCTCGGACAGGGGGTTGTATATGGCTACACCTTC CASTPLGQGVVYGYTF
. TRBJ1-4 . TRBV4-1 TGCGCCAGCAGCCAAGTAGGCCAGGGGCGTGAAAAACTGTTTTTT CASSQVGQGREKLFF
. TRBJ1-5 . TRBV2 TGTGCCAGCAGTGAAGAAATCCTGGGTATACAGCCCCAGCATTTT CASSEEILGIQPQHF
. TRBJ2-3 . TRBV2 TGTGCCAGCAGTGGGCCGGACAACTCCACAGATACGCAGTATTTT CASSGPDNSTDTQYF
. TRBJ1-2 few TRBV2 TGTGCCAGTGGGGCGGGGGGCGCGATTGGTTATGGCTACACCTTC CASGAGGAIGYGYTF
. TRBJ2-7 . TRBV2 TGTGCCAGCTCCGGCGCACGGGGGCGAGGGTACGAGCAGTACTTC CASSGARGRGYEQYF
. TRBJ2-7 . TRBV2 TGTGCCAGCAGTGCTTCAGGGCGCTACGAGCAGTACTTC CASSASGRYEQYF
. TRBJ2-7 . TRBV2 TGTGCCAGCACCCCAGGGGGGTCCTACGAGCAGTACTTC CASTPGGSYEQYF
TRBD1 TRBJ1-1 . TRBV27 TGTGCCAGCAGTATCTACCGACAGGGCTCTGAAGCTTTCTTT CASSIYRQGSEAFF
. TRBJ2-7 . TRBV30 TGTGCCTGGAGTGCTGTGTGGGGGGGCCCCTCCTACGAGCAGTACTTC CAWSAVWGGPSYEQYF
. TRBJ1-5 . TRBV7-9 TGTGCCAGCAGCCCTGATGGGACGGGCAATCAGCCCCAGCATTTT CASSPDGTGNQPQHF
TRBD1 TRBJ1-1 . TRBV4-3 TGCGCCAGCAGCCAAGGCACGGGACAGGGCTACGCTGAAGCTTTCTTT CASSQGTGQGYAEAFF
TRBD1 TRBJ1-2 . TRBV10-1 TGCGCCAGCAGTGAAGATACAGGGGGCGCGAACTATGGCTACACCTTC CASSEDTGGANYGYTF
TRBD2 TRBJ2-5 . TRBV11-2 TGTGCCAGCAGCTTAGATCGGGGTTCCGGGAGGTCCCAGTACTTC CASSLDRGSGRSQYF
TRBD1 TRBJ2-1 . TRBV5-6 TGTGCCAGCGAATTGGTCGGGACAGGGGGTAATGAGCAGTTCTTC CASELVGTGGNEQFF
TRBD2 TRBJ2-3 . TRBV4-2 TGTGCCAGCAGCCAACCTGCCCTCACTAGCGGGGGGGCAGATACGCAGTATTTT CASSQPALTSGGADTQYF
. TRBJ1-1 . TRBV28 TGTGCCAGCAGTTTATTTTACAGGGCAGACACTGAAGCTTTCTTT CASSLFYRADTEAFF
. TRBJ1-1 . TRBV15 TGTGCCACCAGCGCATCGACCTTTGAAGCTTTCGCTTTCTTT CATSASTFEAFAFF
. TRBJ1-1 . TRBV7-9 TGTGCCAGCAGCCGGGGGACGAGTGAAGCTTTCTTT CASSRGTSEAFF
TRBD2 TRBJ2-3 . TRBV7-2 TGTGCCAGCAGCCTGACTAGCGGGGGAAGCACAGATACGCAGTATTTT CASSLTSGGSTDTQYF
. TRBJ2-7 . TRBV28 TGTGCCAGCGTGGCGGGACAAATCTACGAGCAGTACTTC CASVAGQIYEQYF
TRBD1 TRBJ2-7 . TRBV10-3 TGTGCCATCAGGCCGGGACAGGGAATTGGCGAGCAGTACTTC CAIRPGQGIGEQYF
. TRBJ2-7 . TRBV29-1 TGCAGCGCCGCCGAGGGGAACGAGCAGTACTTC CSAAEGNEQYF
TRBD1 TRBJ1-2 . TRBV11-2 TGTGCCAGCAGCTCGGGACAGGCGTTATATGGCTACACCTTC CASSSGQALYGYTF
. TRBJ1-5 few TRBV18 TGTGCCAGCTCATTCGACAGCGGCAATCAGCCCCAGCATTTT CASSFDSGNQPQHF
. TRBJ2-7 . TRBV7-9 TGTGCCAGCAGGTCGACTACCCTCGAGCAGTACTTC CASRSTTLEQYF
. TRBJ1-5 few TRBV2 TGTGCCAGCAGTACGGATGGGAATCAGCCCCAGCATTTT CASSTDGNQPQHF
. TRBJ1-2 many TRBV6-5 TGTGCCAGCAGTTACCTAGGACAGAACTATGGCTACACCTTC CASSYLGQNYGYTF
. TRBJ1-1 few TRBV19 TGTGCCAGTAGTATCATGGTGAACACTGAAGCTTTCTTT CASSIMVNTEAFF
. TRBJ1-1 . TRBV29-1 TGCAGCGTTACCGTTAGGGGAATGAGCACTGAAGCTTTCTTT CSVTVRGMSTEAFF
TRBD1 TRBJ2-5 . TRBV7-9 TGTGCCAGCAGCTTAGGAACAGGGGGTGGAGAGACCCAGTACTTC CASSLGTGGGETQYF
. TRBJ2-7 . TRBV5-4 TGTGCCAGCAGCTTGAATCCCCTGAGAAACGAGCAGTACTTC CASSLNPLRNEQYF
. TRBJ1-5 . TRBV19 TGTGCCAGTAGCCGCCCCGGGGGTTCAGGCAATCAGCCCCAGCATTTT CASSRPGGSGNQPQHF
TRBD2 TRBJ2-7 . TRBV15 TGTGCCACCAGCAGAGATACGGGAGGGCCGGACGAGCAGTACTTC CATSRDTGGPDEQYF
TRBD2 TRBJ2-3 . TRBV19 TGTGCCAGTAGTGATAGCGGGGATACGCAGTATTTT CASSDSGDTQYF